One sample yielded the 15 T cell receptor beta chains listed below, sequenced in a study of blood T cell repertoires in COVID-19. Assay: immunoSEQ multiplex PCR; the TCRdb copy retains only in-frame clones and omits some. The profile covers fewer than 110,000 clones, with about 91% appearing a single time and around 16% taken by the ten largest. Material for sequencing was peripheral blood. The receptors come from a man aged 45 to 65 with acute or convalescent COVID-19.

This clone was picked up a small number of times. V and J are TRBV5-1 and TRBJ1-1; D not certain. Trimming cost V 7 bases and J 1 base, with 11 bases left between them. This CDR3 has 13 amino acids. Germline V gives CDR1 SGHRS, CDR2 YFSETQ. CDR3 nucleotide sequence: TGCGCCAGCGGACTCCCTGGGAACACTGAAGCTTTCTTT. It yields the protein CASGLPGNTEAFF.

This rearrangement joins TRBV9 to TRBJ1-2, with no clear D. Germline values: CDR1 SGDLS, CDR2 YYNGEE. V was cut by 0 bases and J by 5 bases, with 20 bases left in between. The CDR3 contains 17 residues. The CDR3 bases are TGTGCCAGCAGCGTAGTCGGGTATTCACTTGGAAGGTATGGCTACACCTTC. Its protein is CASSVVGYSLGRYGYTF.

This clone is a singleton in its sample. CDR3 bases: TGTGCCAGCAGCTCCACAGGGTTCACAGATACGCAGTATTTT. Amino acid sequence: CASSSTGFTDTQYF. The V and J genes are TRBV13 and TRBJ2-3; D possibly corresponds to TRBD1 (6 bases). This CDR3 spans 14 amino acids. CDR1 is PRHDT, CDR2 FYEKMQ, per germline (reference sequence). Trimming cost V 4 bases and J 2 bases, with 10 bases left between them.

This clone was recorded only once. The rearrangement links TRBV18 to TRBJ2-3; no firm D call. The CDR3 contains 16 residues. Trimming removed 2 bases at V and 3 bases at J, with 15 bases between. The germline CDR1 and CDR2 sequences are KGHSH and LQKENI. CDR3 DNA: TGTGCCAGCTCACCATTCGGGTTTGGAGTGACAGATACGCAGTATTTT. It codes for CASSPFGFGVTDTQYF.

The V call is TRBV11-3, the J call TRBJ1-2; D possibly corresponds to TRBD1 (5 bases). The germline V gene encodes CDR1 SGHNT and CDR2 YENEEA. This CDR3 is 16 amino acids long. V lost 5 bases and J lost 8, with 24 bases in between. The CDR3 is CASSPIGGAQDSGYTF. The CDR3 nucleotides are TGTGCCAGCAGCCCAATAGGAGGGGCGCAAGACTCAGGCTACACCTTC.

This chain uses TRBV2 with TRBJ2-7; D is unclear. Trimming cost V 6 bases and J 7 bases, with 13 bases left between them. The CDR3 has 12 residues. Germline CDR1 SNHLY, CDR2 FYNNEI. The CDR3 nucleotides are TGTGCCAGCAGCCCCCTCAATAGAGAGCAGTACTTC. Its protein product is CASSPLNREQYF.

This chain connects TRBV6-6 to TRBJ2-7; 9 nucleotides line up with TRBD2. Germline CDR1 reads MNHNY; CDR2 reads SVGAGI (reference sequence). This CDR3 is 16 amino acids long. J gave up 0 bases and V 6 bases, and 9 bases lay outside the gene matches. In DNA, the CDR3 is TGTGCCAGCAGCCCCGGACTAGCGTCCAGCTCCTACGAGCAGTACTTC. This sequence encodes CASSPGLASSSYEQYF.

V and J are TRBV5-1 and TRBJ1-1; 9 bases agree with TRBD1. This CDR3 has 17 amino acids. After removal of 0 bases from V and 0 bases from J, the junction contained 6 bases not matched to a gene. Germline V lookup: CDR1 SGHRS, CDR2 YFSETQ. This chain's CDR3 is CASSLATGGAMNTEAFF. CDR3 coding DNA: TGCGCCAGCAGCTTGGCTACAGGGGGCGCAATGAACACTGAAGCTTTCTTT.

This clone came up a few times. The chain joins TRBV6-6 to TRBJ1-4; D not resolved. CDR3 length: 14 residues. The V gene's germline CDR1 is MNHNY and CDR2 SVGAGI (reference sequence). Trimming shortened V by 5 bases and J by 6 bases, and 13 bases separated the two germline ends. This CDR3 is CASSPGSKDEKLFF. The CDR3 nucleotides read TGTGCCAGCAGTCCCGGGAGTAAGGATGAAAAACTGTTTTTT.

The chain links TRBV18 to TRBJ1-5, with D uncertain. The CDR3 length is 12 residues. Germline V gene sequence: CDR1 KGHSH, CDR2 LQKENI. V was clipped by 6 bases and J by 2 bases, with 5 bases between them. As DNA, the CDR3 is TGTGCCAGCTCTCCTGGCAATCAGCCCCAGCATTTT. Its protein is CASSPGNQPQHF.

This rearrangement joins TRBV14 to TRBJ2-3; no reliable D call. V shed 0 bases and J shed 4 bases, with 8 bases lying between them. CDR1 and CDR2 from the germline V gene are SGHDN and FVKESK. The CDR3 runs 14 residues. The CDR3 reads CASSQELFADTQYF. The CDR3 DNA follows: TGTGCCAGCAGCCAAGAACTTTTTGCAGATACGCAGTATTTT.

The rearrangement uses TRBV24-1 and TRBJ2-2; tentatively, D is TRBD1 (6 bases). CDR1 and CDR2 (germline): KGHDR, SFDVKD. The V end lost 4 bases, the J end lost 1 base, and 15 bases lay between the germline ends. This CDR3 comprises 17 residues. CDR3 region: CATSDPSMTGNTGELFF. CDR3 sequence (DNA): TGTGCCACCAGTGACCCCTCCATGACAGGGAACACCGGGGAGCTGTTTTTT.

V and J are TRBV13 and TRBJ1-2; D is possibly TRBD1 (6 bases). CDR1 is PRHDT, CDR2 FYEKMQ, per germline (reference sequence). Trimming took 5 bases from V and 4 from J, leaving 20 bases between them. The CDR3 sequence is 16 residues long. CDR3 loop: CASSLQLLDRIYGYTF. CDR3 DNA sequence: TGTGCCAGCAGCCTACAACTCCTAGACAGGATCTATGGCTACACCTTC.

The genes are TRBV28 and TRBJ1-5; D is uncertain. Germline V CDR1 and CDR2: MDHEN, SYDVKM. The CDR3 runs to 14 residues. Trimming stripped 6 bases from V and 3 bases from J, with 12 bases between. The CDR3 loop reads CASSLGQVNQPQHF. Here the CDR3 DNA reads TGTGCCAGCAGCTTAGGGCAGGTCAATCAGCCCCAGCATTTT.

This clone showed up just a few times. The gene calls are TRBV18 and TRBJ1-5, with D perhaps TRBD1 (5 bases). This CDR3 has 15 residues. V shed 6 bases and J shed 7 bases, with 19 bases lying between them. Germline V lookup: CDR1 KGHSH, CDR2 LQKENI. As DNA, the CDR3 is TGTGCCAGCTCGGGGGGGACCTCCCAACTCCAGCCCCAGCATTTT. Amino acids: CASSGGTSQLQPQHF.